This is a list of T cell receptor beta chains from one sample in a study of cytomegalovirus exposure and HLA in healthy donors. Only in-frame clones appear in the TCRdb table, and some are missing; sequencing was by immunoSEQ multiplex PCR. The repertoire holds under 150,000 clones, 55% to 65% seen once, with more than 8% in the top ten. Specimen: PBMCs. The receptors originated from a man between 35 and 55 years old in good health and CMV-seropositive. Both conserved end residues are part of each CDR3. The order of the fields is J gene, clone size, V gene, D gene, CDR3 protein, CDR3 DNA. D genes are given only for firm matches. Clone size is shown for a subset of rows, as once, few, many or a class of expanded clone.

j_gene: TRBJ2-7
abundance: few
v_gene: TRBV28
d_gene: .
CDR3aa: CASQASYEQYF
CDR3nt: TGTGCCAGCCAGGCCAGCTACGAGCAGTACTTC

j_gene: TRBJ2-7
abundance: .
v_gene: TRBV6-1
d_gene: .
CDR3aa: CASSEATASYYEQYF
CDR3nt: TGTGCCAGCAGTGAAGCGACAGCATCCTACTACGAGCAGTACTTC

j_gene: TRBJ1-2
abundance: few
v_gene: TRBV2
d_gene: TRBD1
CDR3aa: CASRGQGNYGYTF
CDR3nt: TGTGCCAGCAGAGGACAGGGGAACTATGGCTACACCTTC

j_gene: TRBJ1-6
abundance: .
v_gene: TRBV5-1
d_gene: .
CDR3aa: CASSLEGGYSPLHF
CDR3nt: TGCGCCAGCAGCTTGGAGGGCGGGTATTCACCCCTCCACTTT

j_gene: TRBJ1-2
abundance: .
v_gene: TRBV29-1
d_gene: TRBD1
CDR3aa: CSVAGQGVSYGYTF
CDR3nt: TGCAGCGTTGCAGGACAGGGGGTTAGCTATGGCTACACCTTC

j_gene: TRBJ2-5
abundance: few
v_gene: TRBV7-9
d_gene: TRBD2
CDR3aa: CASSLEAGGPETQYF
CDR3nt: TGTGCCAGCAGCTTGGAAGCGGGAGGGCCGGAGACCCAGTACTTC

j_gene: TRBJ1-2
abundance: few
v_gene: TRBV5-6
d_gene: .
CDR3aa: CASSIWTATVEYGYTF
CDR3nt: TGTGCCAGCAGCATCTGGACTGCCACGGTGGAATATGGCTACACCTTC

j_gene: TRBJ1-2
abundance: .
v_gene: TRBV2
d_gene: .
CDR3aa: CASSGTGSYGYTF
CDR3nt: TGTGCCAGCAGCGGGACTGGTAGTTATGGCTACACCTTC

j_gene: TRBJ2-7
abundance: .
v_gene: TRBV4-2
d_gene: .
CDR3aa: CASSQEQRDEQYF
CDR3nt: TGTGCCAGCAGCCAAGAGCAGCGGGACGAGCAGTACTTC

j_gene: TRBJ2-5
abundance: .
v_gene: TRBV6-1
d_gene: TRBD1
CDR3aa: CASRSGGSETQYF
CDR3nt: TGTGCCAGCAGATCAGGGGGCTCGGAGACCCAGTACTTC

j_gene: TRBJ2-1
abundance: .
v_gene: TRBV4-2
d_gene: TRBD2
CDR3aa: CASSQGTSGDNEQFF
CDR3nt: TGTGCCAGCAGCCAAGGGACTAGCGGGGACAATGAGCAGTTCTTC

j_gene: TRBJ1-5
abundance: .
v_gene: TRBV28
d_gene: TRBD1
CDR3aa: CASSLEGAGPNQPQHF
CDR3nt: TGTGCCAGCAGTTTAGAGGGGGCAGGGCCAAATCAGCCCCAGCATTTT

j_gene: TRBJ1-2
abundance: .
v_gene: TRBV5-1
d_gene: TRBD1
CDR3aa: CASSFFSGQGGDGYTF
CDR3nt: TGCGCCAGCAGCTTTTTTTCAGGACAGGGCGGGGATGGCTACACCTTC

j_gene: TRBJ2-5
abundance: .
v_gene: TRBV15
d_gene: .
CDR3aa: CATSREDRKETQYF
CDR3nt: TGTGCCACCAGCAGAGAGGACAGAAAGGAGACCCAGTACTTC

j_gene: TRBJ2-6
abundance: .
v_gene: TRBV9
d_gene: .
CDR3aa: CASSVVSGNTGNVLTF
CDR3nt: TGTGCCAGCAGCGTAGTGTCGGGGAATACGGGCAACGTCCTGACTTTC

j_gene: TRBJ2-3
abundance: .
v_gene: TRBV5-1
d_gene: .
CDR3aa: CASSLAVSGSGDTQYF
CDR3nt: TGCGCCAGCAGCTTGGCCGTTTCAGGGTCGGGAGATACGCAGTATTTT

j_gene: TRBJ1-5
abundance: .
v_gene: TRBV6-1
d_gene: .
CDR3aa: CASSRQVSNQPQHF
CDR3nt: TGTGCCAGCAGTAGACAGGTTAGCAATCAGCCCCAGCATTTT

j_gene: TRBJ1-2
abundance: .
v_gene: TRBV6-1
d_gene: .
CDR3aa: CASNFNGYTF
CDR3nt: TGTGCCAGCAACTTTAACGGCTACACCTTC

j_gene: TRBJ2-4
abundance: once
v_gene: TRBV5-1
d_gene: TRBD1
CDR3aa: CASSPWDRRNIQYF
CDR3nt: TGCGCCAGCAGTCCGTGGGACAGGAGAAACATTCAGTACTTC

j_gene: TRBJ1-4
abundance: .
v_gene: TRBV7-9
d_gene: TRBD1
CDR3aa: CASSLQGAFVKLFF
CDR3nt: TGTGCCAGCAGCCTCCAGGGGGCCTTCGTAAAACTGTTTTTT

j_gene: TRBJ2-4
abundance: .
v_gene: TRBV27
d_gene: .
CDR3aa: CASSLFSKNIQYF
CDR3nt: TGTGCCAGCAGTTTATTTAGCAAAAACATTCAGTACTTC

j_gene: TRBJ2-1
abundance: .
v_gene: TRBV5-6
d_gene: .
CDR3aa: CASSTYWASHNEQFF
CDR3nt: TGTGCCAGCAGCACGTATTGGGCAAGTCACAATGAGCAGTTCTTC

j_gene: TRBJ1-3
abundance: .
v_gene: TRBV13
d_gene: .
CDR3aa: CASSGGRINTIYF
CDR3nt: TGTGCCAGCAGCGGGGGGAGGATAAACACCATATATTTT

j_gene: TRBJ1-1
abundance: .
v_gene: TRBV7-9
d_gene: .
CDR3aa: CASSLAGLNTEAFF
CDR3nt: TGTGCCAGCAGCTTAGCGGGACTAAACACTGAAGCTTTCTTT

j_gene: TRBJ2-1
abundance: .
v_gene: TRBV11-2
d_gene: TRBD1
CDR3aa: CASSSFLWTGDNEQFF
CDR3nt: TGTGCCAGCAGCTCTTTCCTGTGGACAGGGGATAATGAGCAGTTCTTC

j_gene: TRBJ2-7
abundance: .
v_gene: TRBV7-9
d_gene: TRBD2
CDR3aa: CASSLQLAELYEQYF
CDR3nt: TGTGCCAGCAGCTTACAACTAGCGGAGCTCTACGAGCAGTACTTC

j_gene: TRBJ2-1
abundance: .
v_gene: TRBV5-6
d_gene: TRBD2
CDR3aa: CASSWGLANNQDEQFF
CDR3nt: TGTGCCAGCAGCTGGGGACTAGCAAATAACCAGGATGAGCAGTTCTTC

j_gene: TRBJ2-7
abundance: .
v_gene: TRBV27
d_gene: TRBD1
CDR3aa: CASSFIYRGAEQYF
CDR3nt: TGTGCCAGCAGTTTCATCTACAGGGGGGCCGAGCAGTACTTC

j_gene: TRBJ2-5
abundance: .
v_gene: TRBV10-3
d_gene: TRBD2
CDR3aa: CAISGRTSQETQYF
CDR3nt: TGTGCCATCAGTGGCAGGACTAGTCAAGAGACCCAGTACTTC

j_gene: TRBJ2-1
abundance: .
v_gene: TRBV7-9
d_gene: .
CDR3aa: CASSPTMEEQSYNEQFF
CDR3nt: TGTGCCAGCAGCCCCACGATGGAGGAGCAATCCTACAATGAGCAGTTCTTC

j_gene: TRBJ2-2
abundance: .
v_gene: TRBV23-1
d_gene: .
CDR3aa: CASSQSNTPVHTGELFF
CDR3nt: TGCGCCAGCAGTCAATCGAACACCCCTGTCCACACCGGGGAGCTGTTTTTT

j_gene: TRBJ2-1
abundance: .
v_gene: TRBV27
d_gene: TRBD1
CDR3aa: CASSYGTGALLRFF
CDR3nt: TGTGCCAGCAGTTACGGAACAGGGGCCCTTCTGCGGTTCTTC

j_gene: TRBJ1-2
abundance: .
v_gene: TRBV6-5
d_gene: .
CDR3aa: CASRESGGDYGHTF
CDR3nt: TGTGCCAGCCGCGAAAGTGGGGGGGACTATGGCCACACCTTC

j_gene: TRBJ1-2
abundance: .
v_gene: TRBV10-3
d_gene: TRBD1
CDR3aa: CAISDLGTDRGDYGYTF
CDR3nt: TGTGCCATCAGTGACCTTGGGACAGACAGGGGGGACTATGGCTACACCTTC

j_gene: TRBJ2-3
abundance: .
v_gene: TRBV6-5
d_gene: .
CDR3aa: CASSYGGRSTDTQYF
CDR3nt: TGTGCCAGCAGTTACGGCGGGCGAAGCACAGATACGCAGTATTTT

j_gene: TRBJ2-1
abundance: few
v_gene: TRBV7-9
d_gene: TRBD2
CDR3aa: CASRDPGGPPLYNEQFF
CDR3nt: TGTGCCAGCAGGGACCCGGGGGGGCCACCTCTCTACAATGAGCAGTTCTTC

j_gene: TRBJ2-1
abundance: .
v_gene: TRBV29-1
d_gene: .
CDR3aa: CSVVRGEQFF
CDR3nt: TGCAGCGTTGTTCGGGGTGAGCAGTTCTTC

j_gene: TRBJ2-2
abundance: .
v_gene: TRBV5-1
d_gene: .
CDR3aa: CASSLASMGPKNGELFF
CDR3nt: TGCGCCAGCAGCTTGGCTAGTATGGGGCCCAAGAACGGGGAGCTGTTTTTT

j_gene: TRBJ2-7
abundance: .
v_gene: TRBV5-1
d_gene: .
CDR3aa: CASSPRRTANSYEQYF
CDR3nt: TGCGCCAGCAGCCCGAGGAGGACAGCGAACTCCTACGAGCAGTACTTC

j_gene: TRBJ2-7
abundance: .
v_gene: TRBV4-1
d_gene: TRBD1
CDR3aa: CASSQGQGAYEQYF
CDR3nt: TGCGCCAGCAGCCAAGGGCAGGGGGCCTACGAGCAGTACTTC

j_gene: TRBJ1-4
abundance: few
v_gene: TRBV6-6
d_gene: .
CDR3aa: CASSRPTGRKREKLFF
CDR3nt: TGTGCCAGCAGTCGACCGACAGGACGGAAAAGGGAAAAACTGTTTTTT

j_gene: TRBJ1-2
abundance: .
v_gene: TRBV27
d_gene: .
CDR3aa: CASSPPYGGYTF
CDR3nt: TGTGCCAGCAGTCCCCCGTACGGGGGCTACACCTTC

j_gene: TRBJ2-7
abundance: .
v_gene: TRBV4-1
d_gene: .
CDR3aa: CASSHRVLSYEQYF
CDR3nt: TGCGCCAGCAGCCACAGGGTTCTCTCCTACGAGCAGTACTTC

j_gene: TRBJ1-6
abundance: .
v_gene: TRBV25-1
d_gene: .
CDR3aa: CASSEGSGYSPLHF
CDR3nt: TGTGCCAGCAGTGAAGGGAGTGGGTATTCACCCCTCCACTTT

j_gene: TRBJ1-2
abundance: .
v_gene: TRBV7-2
d_gene: .
CDR3aa: CASSLQPGARGYTF
CDR3nt: TGTGCCAGCAGCTTACAACCAGGGGCGAGAGGCTACACCTTC

j_gene: TRBJ2-2
abundance: .
v_gene: TRBV2
d_gene: .
CDR3aa: CASSEYTAAGELFF
CDR3nt: TGTGCCAGCAGTGAGTACACGGCGGCGGGGGAGCTGTTTTTT

j_gene: TRBJ2-7
abundance: few
v_gene: TRBV4-2
d_gene: TRBD2
CDR3aa: CASSQEIAGDHYEQYF
CDR3nt: TGTGCCAGCAGCCAAGAAATAGCGGGAGACCACTACGAGCAGTACTTC

j_gene: TRBJ2-3
abundance: .
v_gene: TRBV7-2
d_gene: .
CDR3aa: CASSKQPTTTDTQYF
CDR3nt: TGTGCCAGCAGCAAGCAACCCACTACCACAGATACGCAGTATTTT

j_gene: TRBJ2-7
abundance: few
v_gene: TRBV18
d_gene: TRBD2
CDR3aa: CASSPRTSGGAREQYF
CDR3nt: TGTGCCAGCTCTCCCCGGACTAGCGGGGGGGCGCGAGAGCAGTACTTC

j_gene: TRBJ2-3
abundance: .
v_gene: TRBV15
d_gene: .
CDR3aa: CATSRDTAQGTDTQYF
CDR3nt: TGTGCCACCAGCAGAGATACGGCCCAGGGGACAGATACGCAGTATTTT

j_gene: TRBJ1-2
abundance: .
v_gene: TRBV5-4
d_gene: TRBD1
CDR3aa: CASSWRQGGTYGYTF
CDR3nt: TGTGCCAGCAGTTGGAGACAGGGGGGCACCTATGGCTACACCTTC

j_gene: TRBJ2-5
abundance: few
v_gene: TRBV6-1
d_gene: .
CDR3aa: CASSDGGGRETQYF
CDR3nt: TGTGCCAGCAGCGATGGGGGGGGCCGAGAGACCCAGTACTTC

j_gene: TRBJ2-5
abundance: .
v_gene: TRBV30
d_gene: .
CDR3aa: CAWSVVTGSGETQYF
CDR3nt: TGTGCCTGGAGTGTAGTCACAGGTTCGGGAGAGACCCAGTACTTC

j_gene: TRBJ1-2
abundance: .
v_gene: TRBV5-1
d_gene: .
CDR3aa: CASGLGQTYGYTF
CDR3nt: TGCGCCAGCGGGCTTGGACAGACCTATGGCTACACCTTC

j_gene: TRBJ2-5
abundance: .
v_gene: TRBV7-2
d_gene: TRBD1
CDR3aa: CASSLYGTGTQETQYF
CDR3nt: TGTGCCAGCAGCTTATATGGGACAGGGACCCAAGAGACCCAGTACTTC

j_gene: TRBJ2-2
abundance: .
v_gene: TRBV4-3
d_gene: .
CDR3aa: CASSQARGLTGELFF
CDR3nt: TGCGCCAGCAGCCAAGCGCGGGGGCTCACCGGGGAGCTGTTTTTT

j_gene: TRBJ2-7
abundance: few
v_gene: TRBV7-3
d_gene: .
CDR3aa: CASSLYGASYEQYF
CDR3nt: TGTGCCAGCAGCTTATATGGGGCCTCCTACGAGCAGTACTTC

j_gene: TRBJ1-5
abundance: .
v_gene: TRBV6-1
d_gene: TRBD1
CDR3aa: CASTQGAGNQPQHF
CDR3nt: TGTGCCTCAACTCAGGGGGCCGGCAATCAGCCCCAGCATTTT